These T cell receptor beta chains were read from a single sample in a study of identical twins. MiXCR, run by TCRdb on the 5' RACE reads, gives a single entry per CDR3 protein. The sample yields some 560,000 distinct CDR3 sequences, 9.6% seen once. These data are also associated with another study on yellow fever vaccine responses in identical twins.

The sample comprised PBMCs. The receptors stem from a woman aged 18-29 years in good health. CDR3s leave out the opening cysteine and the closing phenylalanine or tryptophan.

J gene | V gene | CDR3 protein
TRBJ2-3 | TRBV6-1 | ASSPGGGITDTQY
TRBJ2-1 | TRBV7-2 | ASSLRGPFDEQF
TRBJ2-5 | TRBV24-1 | ATSDFGRETQY
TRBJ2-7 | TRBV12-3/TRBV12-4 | ASSSHGTGDYEQY
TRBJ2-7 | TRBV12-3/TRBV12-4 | ASKTTGDSYEQY
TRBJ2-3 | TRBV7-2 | ASSPGFPRSPTDTQY
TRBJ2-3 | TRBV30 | AWNREKTDTQY
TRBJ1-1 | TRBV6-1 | ASSRTADGNTEAF
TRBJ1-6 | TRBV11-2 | ASSPQGNSYNSPLH
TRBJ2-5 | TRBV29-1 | SVEGQKSWETQY
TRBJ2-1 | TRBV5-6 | ASSLIGTTDNEQF
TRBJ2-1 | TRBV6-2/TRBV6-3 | ASSQRYDYNEQF
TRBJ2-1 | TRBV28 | ASSSTRLAGSEQF
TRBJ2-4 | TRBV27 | ASSPTGGQGQY
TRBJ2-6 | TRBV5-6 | ASRNASSRAGANVLT
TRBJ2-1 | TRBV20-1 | SAPYTGGSNEQF
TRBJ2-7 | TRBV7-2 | ASSLAQGFGEQY